Given below is one T cell receptor beta chain in context. Clones were read by immunoSEQ multiplex PCR, and TCRdb kept only the in-frame ones, dropping some. The table lists approximately 110,000 clones, 85% of them singletons, with approximately 13% in the top ten. V lost 0 bases to trimming and J lost 4 bases, with 12 bases between them. Germline assignment: CDR1 LGHDT and CDR2 YNNKEL (reference sequence). The CDR3 contains 15 residues. This entry belongs to a study of blood T cell repertoires in COVID-19. Sequencing input: peripheral blood. The rearrangement uses TRBV3-1 (or the pseudogene TRBV3-2) and TRBJ1-2; D uncertain. This clonotype was obtained from a human donor in a cohort sampled during active COVID-19. CDR3 sequence reads: CASSQDGQAIYGYTF. The CDR3 DNA is TGTGCCAGCAGCCAAGATGGGCAGGCTATCTATGGCTACACCTTC.